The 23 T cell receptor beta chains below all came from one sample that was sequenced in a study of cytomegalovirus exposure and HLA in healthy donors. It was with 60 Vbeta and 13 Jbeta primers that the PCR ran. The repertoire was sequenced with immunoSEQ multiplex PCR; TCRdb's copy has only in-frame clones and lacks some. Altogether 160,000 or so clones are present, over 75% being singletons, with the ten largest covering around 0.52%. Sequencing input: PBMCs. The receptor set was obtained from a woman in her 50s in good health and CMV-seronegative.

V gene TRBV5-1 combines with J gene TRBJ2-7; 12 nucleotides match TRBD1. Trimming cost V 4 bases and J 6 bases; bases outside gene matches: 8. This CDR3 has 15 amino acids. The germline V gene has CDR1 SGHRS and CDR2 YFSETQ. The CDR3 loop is CASSVTGTGGTEQYF. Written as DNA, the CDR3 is TGCGCCAGCAGCGTAACCGGGACAGGGGGCACCGAGCAGTACTTC.

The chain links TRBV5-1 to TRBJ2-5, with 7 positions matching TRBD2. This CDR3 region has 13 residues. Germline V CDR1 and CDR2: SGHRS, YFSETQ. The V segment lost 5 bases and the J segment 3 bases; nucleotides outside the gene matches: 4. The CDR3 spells CASRPSGEETQYF. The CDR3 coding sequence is TGCGCCAGCAGACCCAGCGGGGAAGAGACCCAGTACTTC.

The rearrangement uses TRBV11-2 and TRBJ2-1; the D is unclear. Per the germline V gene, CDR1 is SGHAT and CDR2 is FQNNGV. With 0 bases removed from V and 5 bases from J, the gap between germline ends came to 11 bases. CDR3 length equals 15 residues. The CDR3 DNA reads TGTGCCAGCAGCTTAGATCTGAGCCAAAACAATGAGCAGTTCTTC. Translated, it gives CASSLDLSQNNEQFF.

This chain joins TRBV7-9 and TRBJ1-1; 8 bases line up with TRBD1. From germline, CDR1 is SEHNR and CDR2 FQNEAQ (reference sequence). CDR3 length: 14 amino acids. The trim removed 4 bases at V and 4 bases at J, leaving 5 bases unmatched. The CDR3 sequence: CASSSPTGGTEAFF. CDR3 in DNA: TGTGCCAGCAGCTCCCCCACAGGGGGCACTGAAGCTTTCTTT.

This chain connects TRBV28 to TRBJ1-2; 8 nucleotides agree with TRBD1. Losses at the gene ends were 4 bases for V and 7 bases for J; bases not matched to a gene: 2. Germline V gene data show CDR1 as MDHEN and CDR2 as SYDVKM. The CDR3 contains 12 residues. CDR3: CASSSTGVGYTF. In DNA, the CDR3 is TGTGCCAGCAGTTCGACAGGGGTTGGCTACACCTTC.

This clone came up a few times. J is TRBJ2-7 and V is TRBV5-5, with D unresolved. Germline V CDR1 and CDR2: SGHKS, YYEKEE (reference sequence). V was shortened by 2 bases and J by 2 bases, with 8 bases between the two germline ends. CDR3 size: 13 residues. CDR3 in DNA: TGTGCCAGCAGCTTTGTTCCTGCCTACGAGCAGTACTTC. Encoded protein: CASSFVPAYEQYF. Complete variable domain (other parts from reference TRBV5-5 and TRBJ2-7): DAGVTQSPTHLIKTRGQQVTLRCSPISGHKSVSWYQQVLGQGPQFIFQYYEKEERGRGNFPDRFSARQFPNYSSELNVNALLLGDSALYLCASSFVPAYEQYFGPGTRLTVT.

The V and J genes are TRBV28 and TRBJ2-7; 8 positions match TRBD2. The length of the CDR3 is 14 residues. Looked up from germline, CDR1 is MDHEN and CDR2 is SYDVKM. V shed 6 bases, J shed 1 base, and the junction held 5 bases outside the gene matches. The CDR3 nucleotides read TGTGCCAGCAGGGGGGGCGGGGGGTCCTACGAGCAGTACTTC. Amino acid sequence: CASRGGGGSYEQYF.

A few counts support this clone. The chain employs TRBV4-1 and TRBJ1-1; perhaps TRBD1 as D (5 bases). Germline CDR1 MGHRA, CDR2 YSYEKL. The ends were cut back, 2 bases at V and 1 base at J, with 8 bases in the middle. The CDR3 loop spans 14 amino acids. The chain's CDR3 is CASSQWQGNTEAFF. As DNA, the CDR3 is TGCGCCAGCAGCCAATGGCAGGGGAACACTGAAGCTTTCTTT.

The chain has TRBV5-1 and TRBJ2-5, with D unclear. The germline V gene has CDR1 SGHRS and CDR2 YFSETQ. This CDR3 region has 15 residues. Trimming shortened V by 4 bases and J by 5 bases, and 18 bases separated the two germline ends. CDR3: CASSPSGQVGETQYF. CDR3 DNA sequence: TGCGCCAGCAGCCCTTCCGGCCAGGTCGGTGAGACCCAGTACTTC.

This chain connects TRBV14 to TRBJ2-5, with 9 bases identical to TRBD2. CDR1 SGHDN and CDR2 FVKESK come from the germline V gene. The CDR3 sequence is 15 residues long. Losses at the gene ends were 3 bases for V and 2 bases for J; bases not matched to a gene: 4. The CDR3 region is CASSQPTSGQETQYF. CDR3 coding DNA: TGTGCCAGCAGCCAGCCGACTAGCGGACAAGAGACCCAGTACTTC.

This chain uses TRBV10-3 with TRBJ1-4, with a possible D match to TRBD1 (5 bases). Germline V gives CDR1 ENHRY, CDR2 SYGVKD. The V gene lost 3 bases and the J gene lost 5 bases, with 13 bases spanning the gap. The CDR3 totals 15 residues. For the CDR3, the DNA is TGTGCCATCAGTGAAGTTCCAGGGTCGAATGAAAAACTGTTTTTT. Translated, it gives CAISEVPGSNEKLFF.

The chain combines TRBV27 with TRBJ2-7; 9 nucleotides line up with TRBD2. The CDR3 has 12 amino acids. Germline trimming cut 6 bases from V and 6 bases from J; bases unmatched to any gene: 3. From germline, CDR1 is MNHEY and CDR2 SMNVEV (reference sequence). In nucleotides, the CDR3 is TGTGCCAGCAGGGGAGCGGGAGGCGAGCAGTACTTC. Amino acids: CASRGAGGEQYF.

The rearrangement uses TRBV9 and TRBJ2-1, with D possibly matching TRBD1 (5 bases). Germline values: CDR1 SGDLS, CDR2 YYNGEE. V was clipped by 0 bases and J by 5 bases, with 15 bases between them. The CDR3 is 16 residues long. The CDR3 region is CASSVGGGPGNNEQFF. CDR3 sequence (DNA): TGTGCCAGCAGCGTAGGGGGCGGACCAGGCAACAATGAGCAGTTCTTC.

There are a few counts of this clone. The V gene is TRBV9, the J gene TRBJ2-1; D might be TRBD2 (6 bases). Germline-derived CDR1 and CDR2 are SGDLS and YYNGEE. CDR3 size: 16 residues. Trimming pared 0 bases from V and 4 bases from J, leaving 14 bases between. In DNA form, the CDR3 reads TGTGCCAGCAGCGTAGTTGCGGGGACTTCTTACAATGAGCAGTTCTTC. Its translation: CASSVVAGTSYNEQFF.

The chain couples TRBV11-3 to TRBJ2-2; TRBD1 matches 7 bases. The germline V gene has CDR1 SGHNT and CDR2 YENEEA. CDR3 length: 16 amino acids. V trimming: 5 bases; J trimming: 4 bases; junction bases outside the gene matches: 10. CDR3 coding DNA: TGTGCCAGCAGCCGTAGTTGGACAGGTAGCACCGGGGAGCTGTTTTTT. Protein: CASSRSWTGSTGELFF.

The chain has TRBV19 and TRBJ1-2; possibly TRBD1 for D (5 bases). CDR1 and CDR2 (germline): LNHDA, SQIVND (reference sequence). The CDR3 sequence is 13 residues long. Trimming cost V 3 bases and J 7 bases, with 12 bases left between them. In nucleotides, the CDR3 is TGTGCCAGTAGTATCCGCAGGGACTCTGGCTACACCTTC. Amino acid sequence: CASSIRRDSGYTF.

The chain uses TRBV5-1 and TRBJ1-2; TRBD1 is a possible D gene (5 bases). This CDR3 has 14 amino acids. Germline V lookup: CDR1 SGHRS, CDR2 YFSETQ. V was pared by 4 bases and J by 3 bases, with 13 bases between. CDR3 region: CASSLLQGDYGYTF. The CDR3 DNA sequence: TGCGCCAGCAGCCTCTTGCAGGGTGACTATGGCTACACCTTC.

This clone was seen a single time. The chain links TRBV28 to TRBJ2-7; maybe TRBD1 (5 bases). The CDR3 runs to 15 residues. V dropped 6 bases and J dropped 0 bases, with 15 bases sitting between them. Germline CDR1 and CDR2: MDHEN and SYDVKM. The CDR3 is CASSPRVTFSYEQYF. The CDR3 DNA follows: TGTGCCAGCAGCCCCAGGGTTACTTTCTCCTACGAGCAGTACTTC.

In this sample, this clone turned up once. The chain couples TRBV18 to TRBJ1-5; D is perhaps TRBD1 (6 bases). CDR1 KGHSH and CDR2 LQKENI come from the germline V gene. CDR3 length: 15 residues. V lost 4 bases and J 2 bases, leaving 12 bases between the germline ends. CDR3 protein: CASSQQGVGNQPQHF. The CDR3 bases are TGTGCCAGCTCACAACAGGGTGTGGGCAATCAGCCCCAGCATTTT.

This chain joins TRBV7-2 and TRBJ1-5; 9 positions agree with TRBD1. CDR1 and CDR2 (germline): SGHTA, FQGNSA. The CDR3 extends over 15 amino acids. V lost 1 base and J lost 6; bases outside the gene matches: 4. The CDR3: CASSLETGGVQPQHF. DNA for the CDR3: TGTGCCAGCAGCTTAGAGACAGGGGGAGTTCAGCCCCAGCATTTT.

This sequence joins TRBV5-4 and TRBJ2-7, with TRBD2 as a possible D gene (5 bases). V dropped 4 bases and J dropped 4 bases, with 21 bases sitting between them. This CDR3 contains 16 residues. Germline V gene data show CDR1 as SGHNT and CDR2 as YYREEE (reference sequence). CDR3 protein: CASSDVNAGIRYEQYF. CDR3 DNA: TGTGCCAGCAGCGATGTAAATGCGGGTATCCGGTACGAGCAGTACTTC.

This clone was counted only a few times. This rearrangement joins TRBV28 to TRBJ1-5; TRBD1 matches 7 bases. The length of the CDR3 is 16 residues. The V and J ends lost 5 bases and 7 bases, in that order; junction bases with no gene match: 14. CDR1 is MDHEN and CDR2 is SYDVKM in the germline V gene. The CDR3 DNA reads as TGTGCCAGCAGTCCCCCCAGGACAGGTTGGCACCAGCCCCAGCATTTT. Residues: CASSPPRTGWHQPQHF.

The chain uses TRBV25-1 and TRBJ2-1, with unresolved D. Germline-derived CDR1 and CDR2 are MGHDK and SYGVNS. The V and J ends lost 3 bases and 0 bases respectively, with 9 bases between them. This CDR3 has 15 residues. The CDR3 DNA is TGTGCCAGCAGTGATCCCCTGAGCTCCTACAATGAGCAGTTCTTC. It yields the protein CASSDPLSSYNEQFF.